This entry lists 5 T cell receptor beta chains sequenced from one sample in a study of patients and donors after allogeneic stem cell transplantation. TCRdb redid the calling of the RT-PCR reads with MiXCR, one entry per CDR3 protein. Here the sample spans 900,000 to 1,000,000 distinct CDR3 sequences, approximately 19% being singletons. The material sequenced was blood, either unsorted or a sorted T cell fraction (not recorded which). The receptors were sampled from a human donor who was either an allogeneic HSCT recipient or a stem cell or donor lymphocyte infusion donor (not recorded which). It is not recorded whose cells these are; they may come from a transplant donor.

Turning to this clonotype: Compared with germline, one end of the junction differs, possibly owing to a read error. The V call is TRBV7-2, the J call TRBJ1-3; no clear D. Germline V gene lookup returns CDR1 SGHTA and CDR2 FQGNSA. The CDR3 is 16 amino acids. The CDR3, as DNA: TGTGCCAGCAGCCGTGCCCCTTTGGCGACTGGAAACGCCATATATTTT. Its protein is CASSRAPLATGNAIYF.

The chain recombines TRBV24-1 with TRBJ2-1; TRBD1 agrees at 10 bases. The germline V gene encodes CDR1 KGHDR and CDR2 SFDVKD. Unmatched junction bases numbered 5, after V lost 2 bases and J lost 8 bases. This CDR3 has 15 residues. Written as DNA, the CDR3 is TGTGCCACCAGTGATTCCGGGACAGGGGTCTATGAGCAGTTCTTC. Its translation is CATSDSGTGVYEQFF.

This clonotype was counted a few times. This rearrangement joins TRBV20-1 to TRBJ2-7; 11 positions match TRBD2. The germline V gene encodes CDR1 DFQATT and CDR2 SNEGSKA (reference sequence). With V trimmed by 5 bases and J by 6 bases, 12 bases remained unmatched. This CDR3 has 15 residues. The CDR3 sequence: CSAPEGGLAGGEQYF. The CDR3 coding sequence is TGCAGTGCTCCCGAAGGTGGTCTAGCGGGGGGCGAGCAGTACTTC.

This clonotype was counted many times. This chain links TRBV6-1 with TRBJ1-5, with 7 bases aligning to TRBD1. CDR3 length: 14 residues. J was trimmed by 6 bases and V by 6 bases; bases with no gene match: 8. CDR1 is MNHNS and CDR2 is SASEGT in the germline V gene. The CDR3 region is CASSLEGAGQPQHF. In DNA, the CDR3 is TGTGCCAGCAGCTTAGAGGGGGCCGGTCAGCCCCAGCATTTT.

The chain uses TRBV12-3 or TRBV12-4 and TRBJ2-7; 11 bases line up with TRBD2. V lost 4 bases to trimming and J lost 6 bases; unmatched junction nucleotides: 11. The CDR3 totals 16 residues. The CDR3 bases are TGTGCCAGCAGTTCTCGATTAGCGGGAGGGCGCTCCGAGCAGTACTTC. It specifies CASSSRLAGGRSEQYF.